One sample yielded the 3 T cell receptor beta chains listed below, sequenced in a study of cytomegalovirus exposure and HLA in healthy donors. Primers for the PCR totalled 60 Vbeta and 13 Jbeta. TCRdb's table, derived via immunoSEQ multiplex PCR, lists solely in-frame clones and lacks some. Among roughly 180,000 clones listed, 70% to 80% were seen once. The sequencing sample was made of PBMCs. All receptors derive from a female donor in good health and CMV-seronegative.

This chain uses TRBV7-2 with TRBJ1-1; a possible D gene is TRBD1 (5 bases). The ends were cut back, 5 bases at V and 3 bases at J, with 22 bases in the middle. This CDR3 comprises 17 residues. The germline CDR1 and CDR2 sequences are SGHTA and FQGNSA. CDR3 residues: CASSINRWGSGDTEAFF. The CDR3 coding sequence is TGTGCCAGCAGCATAAATCGTTGGGGGTCGGGGGACACTGAAGCTTTCTTT.

This clone was counted between two and nine times. The V call is TRBV30, the J call TRBJ2-3; 10 bases map to TRBD2. The CDR3 runs 15 residues. Per the germline V gene, CDR1 is GTSNPN and CDR2 is SVGIG (reference sequence). The V gene end was trimmed by 1 base and the J gene end by 4 bases; junction bases not matched to a gene: 5. CDR3 bases: TGTGCCTGGAGTGGGAGCGGGGGGGCCGCAGATACGCAGTATTTT. Translation gives CAWSGSGGAADTQYF.

This sequence joins TRBV5-1 and TRBJ2-3; 7 positions match TRBD1. The CDR3 has 14 residues. Per germline, CDR1 SGHRS and CDR2 YFSETQ. Trimming took 5 bases from V and 3 from J; bases not matched to a gene: 6. CDR3 sequence reads: CASRGDRVTDTQYF. The DNA for the CDR3 is TGCGCCAGCAGGGGAGACAGGGTTACAGATACGCAGTATTTT.